These T cell receptor beta chains were read from a single sample in a study of HIV-infected patients and healthy controls. TCRdb re-called the 5' RACE reads through MiXCR, storing one row per CDR3 protein. The data show 15,000 to 20,000 distinct CDR3 sequences, about 19% seen once. The sample comprised CD8+ T cells from blood. These TCRs come from a human donor in good health. The CDR3 runs from the conserved cysteine through the conserved F or W. A D gene is named only where the DNA matches it firmly. Not every row has a clone size; where given, it reads once, few, many or a size class.

clone size,V gene,D gene,J gene,CDR3 DNA,CDR3 protein
-,TRBV13,TRBD1,TRBJ2-5,TGTGCCAGCAGCTTCGGACAGGAACAAGAGACCCAGTACTTC,CASSFGQEQETQYF
-,TRBV27,-,TRBJ1-3,TGTGCCAGCAGTTTCCGACAGGCTGGAAACACCATATATTTT,CASSFRQAGNTIYF
-,TRBV12-3/TRBV12-4,-,TRBJ1-5,TGTGCCAGCAGGGCAGGGGTCAATCAGCCCCAGCATTTT,CASRAGVNQPQHF
-,TRBV15,-,TRBJ1-2,TGTGCCACCAGCAGAGATGGGATGAGAGGGAATGGCTACACCTTC,CATSRDGMRGNGYTF
many,TRBV13,-,TRBJ2-7,TGTGCCAGCAGCTTAGACGTGAGCTCCTACGAGCAGTACTTC,CASSLDVSSYEQYF
many,TRBV11-2,TRBD1,TRBJ2-1,TGTGCCAGCAGCACCTGGACAGGGGGCAATGAGCAGTTCTTC,CASSTWTGGNEQFF
many,TRBV6-5,-,TRBJ1-6,TGTGCCAGCAGTTACTCCTGGGCGACGGATTCACCCCTCCACTTT,CASSYSWATDSPLHF
many,TRBV20-1,-,TRBJ2-3,TGCAGTGCGCCCGCCGCCGAAATGGAGCGGCAGTATTTT,CSAPAAEMERQYF
few,TRBV20-1,-,TRBJ1-5,TGCAGTGCTAGGGAGGAAGGACGTGAGAATCAGCCCCAGCATTTT,CSAREEGRENQPQHF
many,TRBV3-1,-,TRBJ1-1,TGTGCCAGCAGCCCAAAGCCGAGGGACCCGGCATCCGCTGAAGCTTTCTTT,CASSPKPRDPASAEAFF
-,TRBV27,-,TRBJ2-2,TGTGCCAGCAGTTTCTCAGGGTTGTTTGGGACCGGGGAGCTGTTTTTT,CASSFSGLFGTGELFF
-,TRBV27,-,TRBJ2-7,TGTGCCAGCAGTTTAGGGATCTCCTACGAGCAGTACTTC,CASSLGISYEQYF
medium-sized,TRBV2,TRBD2,TRBJ2-5,TGTGCCAGCAGTGAGGGACTAGGCCAAGAGACCCAGTACTTC,CASSEGLGQETQYF
few,TRBV30,-,TRBJ1-1,TGTGCCTGGAGTGTCGTCCGGAACACTGAAGCTTTCTTT,CAWSVVRNTEAFF
many,TRBV7-9,-,TRBJ1-1,TGTGCCAGCAGCTCGGCTGCAGGGGCCAGCACTGAAGCTTTCTTT,CASSSAAGASTEAFF
few,TRBV19,-,TRBJ1-1,TGTGCCAGTAGTGACTCCTATTTGAACACTGAAGCTTTCTTT,CASSDSYLNTEAFF
few,TRBV7-2,TRBD2,TRBJ2-5,TGTGCCAGCAGCTTACTTTTGGGGACTACGCGGACCCAGTACTTC,CASSLLLGTTRTQYF
-,TRBV4-1,-,TRBJ2-7,TGCGCCAGCAGCCAAGAATCGGGGTCAGACTACGAGCAGTACTTC,CASSQESGSDYEQYF
-,TRBV11-2,-,TRBJ1-4,TGTGCCAGCAGCTTATTCGGGACCAGGGGACGGGATGAAAAACTGTTTTTT,CASSLFGTRGRDEKLFF
-,TRBV27,TRBD1,TRBJ2-7,TGTGCCAGCAGCCCTGGCTTGGACAGGCGGTCCTACGAGCAGTACTTC,CASSPGLDRRSYEQYF
-,TRBV7-2,-,TRBJ2-1,TGTGCCAGCAGCTTACTGGGCAGCTCCTACAATGAGCAGTTCTTC,CASSLLGSSYNEQFF
many,TRBV2,TRBD1,TRBJ1-5,TGTGCCAGCAGGCCGGACAGGGGAAATCAGCCCCAGCATTTT,CASRPDRGNQPQHF
many,TRBV12-3/TRBV12-4,TRBD2,TRBJ2-4,TGTGCCAGCAGCAAGACTAGCGGAGAAGCCAAAAACATTCAGTACTTC,CASSKTSGEAKNIQYF
-,TRBV21-1,-,TRBJ2-7,TGTGCCAGCAGCAAGGGACTAGCGGGAGGAAGCTCCTACGAGCAGTACTTC,CASSKGLAGGSSYEQYF
medium-sized,TRBV12-5,-,TRBJ1-5,TGTGCTAGTGGTCCTCCCTCCCAGTGGCAGCCCCAGCATTTT,CASGPPSQWQPQHF
many,TRBV4-1,-,TRBJ2-1,TGCGCCAGCAGCCAAGGGGTGGGAGTTGAGCAGTTCTTC,CASSQGVGVEQFF
few,TRBV7-9,TRBD1,TRBJ2-3,TGTGCCAGCAGCCCCCGACAGGGTGCTAGCACAGATACGCAGTATTTT,CASSPRQGASTDTQYF
-,TRBV19,TRBD2,TRBJ2-3,TGTGCCAGCAGGGGACTAGCGGCTAGCACAGATACGCAGTATTTT,CASRGLAASTDTQYF
few,TRBV19,-,TRBJ2-1,TGTGCCAGCAACGACTGGTCGAGCGGGTACAATGAGCAGTTCTTC,CASNDWSSGYNEQFF
many,TRBV11-2,-,TRBJ1-4,TGTGCCAGCAGCCACACTTGGGCAACTAATGAAAAACTGTTTTTT,CASSHTWATNEKLFF
many,TRBV27,TRBD2,TRBJ2-5,TGTGCCAGCATGGGACTAGCGGGGGGTGAACGTCAAGAGACCCAGTACTTC,CASMGLAGGERQETQYF